These 21 T cell receptor beta chains were sequenced from one sample in a study of molecular identifiers for immune sequencing clone quantification. TCRdb ran MiXCR on the PCR reads and lists one entry per CDR3 protein. The sample holds over 600,000 distinct CDR3 sequences; roughly 21% are singletons and the top ten take around 0.86%. What was sequenced was naive CD8+ T cells from blood, with Jurkat cell RNA spiked in. Subset noted: FACS-sorted CD8+CD4-CCR7+CD45RA+ naive T cells. These receptors originate from a human donor in good health. Some libraries in this study had Jurkat cell RNA spiked in.

The rearrangement links TRBV15 to TRBJ1-2, with D possibly TRBD1 on 5 matching bases. V lost 0 bases, J lost 0 bases, and 11 bases lay in between. CDR1 and CDR2 (germline): LNHNV, YYDKDF (reference sequence). The CDR3 consists of 16 residues. As DNA, the CDR3 is TGTGCCACCAGCAGAGATACGGGGGGATCTAACTATGGCTACACCTTC. The encoded protein is CATSRDTGGSNYGYTF.

For this clonotype: The CDR3 end shows no conserved phenylalanine or tryptophan, and so a read error is likely. The chain couples TRBV16 to TRBJ1-1; D unresolved. The V gene lost 1 base and the J gene lost 8 bases, with 11 bases spanning the gap. Germline V gene sequence: CDR1 KGHSY, CDR2 FQNENV. The CDR3 is 13 amino acids. The DNA of the CDR3 is TGTGCCAGCAGCCAATTAATCCTCCACGAAGCTTTCCTT. This codes for CASSQLILHEAFL.

This clonotype was found many times. The chain carries TRBV20-1 and TRBJ2-4; D could derive from TRBD1 or TRBD2 (5 bases each). CDR1 and CDR2 from the germline V gene are DFQATT and SNEGSKA (reference sequence). Trimming stripped 0 bases from V and 3 bases from J, with 12 bases between. The CDR3 covers 15 residues. CDR3 in DNA: TGCAGTGCTAGAGACATCCGGGACGGCAAAAACATTCAGTACTTC. This gives the protein CSARDIRDGKNIQYF.

On this clonotype: A much larger clone lies one base from this, so it may be a read error. The V call is TRBV27, the J call TRBJ2-7; D unresolved. CDR3 size: 15 residues. V was clipped by 8 bases and J by 3 bases, with 20 bases between them. Per germline, CDR1 MNHEY and CDR2 SMNVEV (reference sequence). The CDR3 coding sequence is TGTGCCAGCGGCGCAGGACCCACCCCGCTCTACGAGCAGTACTTC. It yields the protein CASGAGPTPLYEQYF.

The chain joins TRBV5-1 to TRBJ2-7, with D tentatively TRBD2 (6 bases). The CDR3 runs 14 residues. Trimming removed 0 bases at V and 2 bases at J, with 9 bases between. Looked up from germline, CDR1 is SGHRS and CDR2 is YFSETQ. The CDR3 sequence is CASSLGGIPYEQYF. DNA of the CDR3: TGCGCCAGCAGCTTGGGCGGGATCCCCTACGAGCAGTACTTC.

This clonotype was picked up many times. The chain employs TRBV3-1 and TRBJ1-2; D might be TRBD1 (6 bases). The V end was cut by 2 bases, the J end by 8 bases, with 21 bases between. Germline lookup yields CDR1 LGHDT and CDR2 YNNKEL (reference sequence). The CDR3 spans 16 residues. CDR3 loop: CASSQPVPQGPGGYTF. CDR3 DNA: TGTGCCAGCAGCCAACCGGTCCCCCAGGGGCCGGGGGGCTACACCTTC.

As concerns this clonotype: A much larger clone differs by one base, so this may be a read error. The V and J genes are TRBV19 and TRBJ1-1; D is possibly TRBD1 (5 bases). CDR1 LNHDA and CDR2 SQIVND come from the germline V gene (reference sequence). The CDR3 has 13 amino acids. The CDR3 bases are TGTGCCACCGGGGGGGACCAGAACACTAAAGCTTTCTTT. Protein: CATGGDQNTKAFF.

This clonotype was picked up a small number of times. One junction end disagrees with the germline gene, perhaps due to a read error. The CDR3 sequence is CASSLGSGTGPDTRYF. Written as DNA, the CDR3 is TGTGCCAGCAGCCTCGGTAGCGGGACTGGCCCAGATACGCGGTACTTT. The chain carries TRBV7-3 and TRBJ2-3; TRBD2 aligns across 8 bases. The CDR3 is made up of 16 amino acids. Germline values: CDR1 SGHTA, CDR2 FQGTGA. Filled out from reference TRBV7-3 and TRBJ2-3, the complete variable domain reads GAGVSQTPSNKVTEKGKYVELRCDPISGHTALYWYRQSLGQGPEFLIYFQGTGAADDSGLPNDRFFAVRPEGSVSTLKIQRTERGDSAVYLCASSLGSGTGPDTRYFGPGTRLTVL.

The chain combines TRBV27 with TRBJ2-1, with D possibly being TRBD1 (6 bases). Germline V lookup: CDR1 MNHEY, CDR2 SMNVEV (reference sequence). V was cut by 0 bases and J by 5 bases, with 14 bases left in between. CDR3 length: 16 residues. The CDR3 DNA follows: TGTGCCAGCAGTTTATCTGGGGGCGCAATCCACAATGAGCAGTTCTTC. It translates to CASSLSGGAIHNEQFF.

As regards this clonotype: Possible read error: a much larger clone is one base away. V gene TRBV11-2 combines with J gene TRBJ2-1; D is unclear. Germline V gives CDR1 SGHAT, CDR2 FQNNGV. The CDR3 sequence is 14 residues long. The CDR3 region is CAGSIQTRYNEQFF. In DNA form, the CDR3 reads TGTGCCGGCAGCATACAAACTCGCTACAATGAGCAGTTCTTC.

V and J are TRBV3-1 and TRBJ2-7; D remains ambiguous. The V end lost 0 bases, the J end lost 2 bases, and 11 bases lay between the germline ends. The V gene's germline CDR1 is LGHDT and CDR2 YNNKEL (reference sequence). The CDR3 loop spans 15 amino acids. The CDR3 here is CASSQDSSPAYEQYF. CDR3 in DNA: TGTGCCAGCAGCCAAGATTCTTCTCCGGCCTACGAGCAGTACTTC.

This chain connects TRBV10-2 to TRBJ1-2, with TRBD1 matching 7 bases. The CDR3 runs to 15 residues. Germline lookup yields CDR1 WSHSY and CDR2 SAAADI. V shed 4 bases, J shed 6 bases, and the junction held 11 bases outside the gene matches. CDR3 sequence (DNA): TGCGCCAGCAGTGTAGGGACAGCTATTTTGGATGGCTACACCTTC. Its protein product is CASSVGTAILDGYTF.

For the CDR3, the DNA is TGTGCCAGCAGCCCAGGGGCCGGGGGTGAAAAACTGTTTTTT. Amino acids: CASSPGAGGEKLFF. J is TRBJ1-4 and V is TRBV13, with D perhaps matching TRBD1 (6 bases). The CDR3 contains 14 residues. Germline CDR1 reads PRHDT; CDR2 reads FYEKMQ (reference sequence). V shed 5 bases and J shed 7 bases, with 14 bases lying between them.

This clonotype was detected only a few times. The chain links TRBV7-9 to TRBJ1-5; 7 bases line up with TRBD1. Trimming at V came to 4 bases and at J to 5 bases, leaving 8 bases not matched to a gene. CDR1 and CDR2 (germline): SEHNR, FQNEAQ (reference sequence). The CDR3 covers 15 residues. The CDR3, as DNA: TGTGCCAGCAGCTCCCAGGGGGGCGGGGATCAGCCCCAGCATTTT. It translates to CASSSQGGGDQPQHF. Complete variable domain (other parts from reference TRBV7-9 and TRBJ1-5): DTGVSQNPRHKITKRGQNVTFRCDPISEHNRLYWYRQTLGQGPEFLTYFQNEAQLEKSRLLSDRFSAERPKGSFSTLEIQRTEQGDSAMYLCASSSQGGGDQPQHFGDGTRLSIL.

J is TRBJ2-7 and V is TRBV15; no clear D. CDR3 length equals 13 residues. Trimming left V 5 bases short and J 4 bases short, with 12 bases between. Germline loops: CDR1 LNHNV, CDR2 YYDKDF (reference sequence). CDR3 sequence reads: CATSQEVVYEQYF. In DNA, the CDR3 is TGTGCCACCAGCCAAGAGGTCGTGTACGAGCAGTACTTC.

The sample holds many counts of this clonotype. This chain joins TRBV28 and TRBJ2-4, with D perhaps TRBD1 (6 bases). CDR1 is MDHEN, CDR2 SYDVKM, per germline. The CDR3 runs 15 residues. Deletions cut 5 bases from V and 1 base from J, with 12 bases between. The CDR3 spells CASSETGMAKNIQYF. In DNA, the CDR3 is TGTGCCAGCAGTGAAACAGGGATGGCCAAAAACATTCAGTACTTC.

This clonotype showed up many times. V usage is TRBV30 and J usage is TRBJ2-3, with unresolved D. The length of the CDR3 is 11 residues. The V and J ends lost 0 bases and 10 bases respectively, with 8 bases between them. In germline, CDR1 is GTSNPN, CDR2 SVGIG (reference sequence). CDR3 sequence (DNA): TGTGCCTGGAGTGTAAGGGATGCGCAGTATTTT. It specifies CAWSVRDAQYF.

This clonotype showed up many times. This chain links TRBV9 with TRBJ2-1; D not resolved. The CDR3 runs to 11 residues. Germline assignment: CDR1 SGDLS and CDR2 YYNGEE. V dropped 1 base and J dropped 8 bases, with 4 bases sitting between them. CDR3 loop: CASSVTDEQFF. The CDR3, as DNA: TGTGCCAGCAGCGTAACCGATGAGCAGTTCTTC.

Worth noting for this clonotype: One junction end disagrees with the germline gene, perhaps due to a read error. V and J are TRBV5-1 and TRBJ2-7, with D perhaps matching TRBD2 (6 bases). Germline V gene sequence: CDR1 SGHRS, CDR2 YFSETQ. The CDR3 covers 18 residues. In nucleotides, the CDR3 is TGCGCCAGCAGGTTTGGCCCCGGGGGTGAGGTTTGGATATACGAGCAGCACTTC. It specifies CASRFGPGGEVWIYEQHF.

Of note for this clonotype: One junction end does not reproduce the germline sequence, and a read error may be involved. This sequence joins TRBV13 and TRBJ1-4; 7 bases are shared with TRBD1. The CDR3 sequence is 13 residues long. The germline V gene has CDR1 PRHDT and CDR2 FYEKMQ (reference sequence). The CDR3 spells CASSPRGNERLFF. The CDR3 bases are TGTGCCAGCAGCCCCAGGGGGAATGAAAGACTGTTTTTT.

This rearrangement joins TRBV4-3 to TRBJ2-2, with D maybe TRBD2 (6 bases). V dropped 0 bases and J dropped 5 bases, with 13 bases sitting between them. Germline V CDR1 and CDR2: LGHNA, YSLEER. This CDR3 has 16 residues. CDR3 coding DNA: TGCGCCAGCAGCCAAGATTTCGGGGGATTGACCGGGGAGCTGTTTTTT. As protein: CASSQDFGGLTGELFF.